This TCR beta chain appears in the sequencing data of a study of T-cell memory formation after mild COVID-19. About the research overall: TCR clusters showed largely donor specificity.

UMIs and sample barcodes were carried by the TCR alpha and TCR beta cDNA libraries that 5'RACE produced using constant-segment primers. MiXCR was run by TCRdb on the 5' RACE reads, yielding one entry per CDR3 protein. The sample contains a few hundred thousand distinct CDR3 sequences, 25% to 30% of which appear only once. In its sample, this clonotype was seen a few times. Its specificity is not known. The CDR3 is 18 amino acids. V lost 0 bases and J lost 1, with 16 bases in between. In germline, CDR1 is LNHNV, CDR2 YYDKDF (reference sequence). Study results and caveats: Later expanders leaned toward CD4+, whereas clones contracting from day 15 to 85 were balanced CD4/CD8. The study detected some responding clones in pre-infection memory, suggesting cross-reactive memory joined.

The sequenced sample consisted of PBMCs or a T cell subset sorted from them (not recorded which). The origin of this receptor is an adult woman who had mild COVID-19 (a few samples of this study predate the infection). Cell type and time point are not known. The chain has TRBV15 and TRBJ2-4; no reliable D call. CDR3 sequence reads: CATSRERPSQWAKNIQYF. For the CDR3, the DNA is TGTGCCACCAGCAGAGAACGGCCGAGTCAATGGGCCAAAAACATTCAGTACTTC.